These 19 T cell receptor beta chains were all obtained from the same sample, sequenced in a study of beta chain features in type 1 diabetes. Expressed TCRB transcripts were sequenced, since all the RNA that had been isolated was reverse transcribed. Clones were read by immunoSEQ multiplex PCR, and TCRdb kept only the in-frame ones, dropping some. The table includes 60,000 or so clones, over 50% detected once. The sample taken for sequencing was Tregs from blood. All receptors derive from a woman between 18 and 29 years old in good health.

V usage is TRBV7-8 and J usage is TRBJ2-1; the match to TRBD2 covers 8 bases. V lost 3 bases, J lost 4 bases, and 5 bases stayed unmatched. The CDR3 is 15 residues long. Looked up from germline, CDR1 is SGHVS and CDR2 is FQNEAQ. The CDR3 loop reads CASSFQRGRYNEQFF. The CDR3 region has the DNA TGTGCCAGCAGCTTTCAGCGGGGGCGTTACAATGAGCAGTTCTTC.

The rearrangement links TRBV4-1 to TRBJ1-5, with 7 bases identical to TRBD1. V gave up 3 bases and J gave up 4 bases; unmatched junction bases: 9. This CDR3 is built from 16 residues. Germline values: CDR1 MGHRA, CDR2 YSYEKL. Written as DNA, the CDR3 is TGCGCCAGCAGCCAGACCCACCCAGGGGGAAATCAGCCCCAGCATTTT. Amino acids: CASSQTHPGGNQPQHF.

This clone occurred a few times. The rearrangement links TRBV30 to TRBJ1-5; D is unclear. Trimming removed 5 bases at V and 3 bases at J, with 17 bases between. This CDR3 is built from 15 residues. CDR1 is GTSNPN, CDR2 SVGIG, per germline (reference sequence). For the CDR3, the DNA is TGTGCCTGGGAACCCCTGGGCAGGCCCAATCAGCCCCAGCATTTT. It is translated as CAWEPLGRPNQPQHF.

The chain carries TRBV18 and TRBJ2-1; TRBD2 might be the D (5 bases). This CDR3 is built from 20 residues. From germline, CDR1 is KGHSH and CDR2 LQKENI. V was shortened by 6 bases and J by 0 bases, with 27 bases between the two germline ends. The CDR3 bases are TGTGCCAGCTCCCAAGGACTCTTTGGACGTCTCCCGAGCTCCTACAATGAGCAGTTCTTC. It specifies CASSQGLFGRLPSSYNEQFF.

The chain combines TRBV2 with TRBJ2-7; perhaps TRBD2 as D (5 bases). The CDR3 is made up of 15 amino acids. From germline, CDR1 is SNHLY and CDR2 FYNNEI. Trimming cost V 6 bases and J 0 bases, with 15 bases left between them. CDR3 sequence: CASRPGTASSYEQYF. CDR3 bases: TGTGCCAGCAGGCCGGGAACAGCCAGCTCCTACGAGCAGTACTTC.

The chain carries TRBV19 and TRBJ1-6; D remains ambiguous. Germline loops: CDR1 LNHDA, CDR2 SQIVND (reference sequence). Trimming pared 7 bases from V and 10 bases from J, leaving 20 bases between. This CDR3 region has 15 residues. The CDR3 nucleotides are TGTGCCAGTAACCCGGCCTCGGCGGGTAAATCACCCCTCCACTTT. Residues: CASNPASAGKSPLHF.

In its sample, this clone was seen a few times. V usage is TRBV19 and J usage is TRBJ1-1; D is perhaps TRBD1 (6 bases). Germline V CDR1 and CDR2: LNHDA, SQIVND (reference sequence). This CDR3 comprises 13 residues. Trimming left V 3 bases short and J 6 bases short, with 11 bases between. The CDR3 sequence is CASSIQGSAEAFF. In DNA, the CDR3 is TGTGCCAGTAGTATCCAGGGGTCGGCTGAAGCTTTCTTT.

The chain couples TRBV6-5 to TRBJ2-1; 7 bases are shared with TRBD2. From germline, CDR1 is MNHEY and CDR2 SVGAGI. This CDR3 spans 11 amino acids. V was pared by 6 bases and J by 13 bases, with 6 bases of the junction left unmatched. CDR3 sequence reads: CASRREERQFF. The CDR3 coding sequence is TGTGCCAGCAGACGGGAGGAAAGACAGTTCTTC.

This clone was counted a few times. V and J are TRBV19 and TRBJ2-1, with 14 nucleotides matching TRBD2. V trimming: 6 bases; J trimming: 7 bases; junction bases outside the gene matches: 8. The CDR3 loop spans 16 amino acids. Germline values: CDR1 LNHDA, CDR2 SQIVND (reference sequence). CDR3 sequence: CASSHLGTSGRNEQFF. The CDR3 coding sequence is TGTGCCAGTAGCCACCTCGGGACTAGCGGGAGAAATGAGCAGTTCTTC.

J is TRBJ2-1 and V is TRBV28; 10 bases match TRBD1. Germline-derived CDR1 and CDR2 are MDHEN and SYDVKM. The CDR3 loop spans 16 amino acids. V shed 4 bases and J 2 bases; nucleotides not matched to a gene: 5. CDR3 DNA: TGTGCCAGCAGTTCCCTCGGGACAGGGGCCTACAATGAGCAGTTCTTC. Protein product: CASSSLGTGAYNEQFF.

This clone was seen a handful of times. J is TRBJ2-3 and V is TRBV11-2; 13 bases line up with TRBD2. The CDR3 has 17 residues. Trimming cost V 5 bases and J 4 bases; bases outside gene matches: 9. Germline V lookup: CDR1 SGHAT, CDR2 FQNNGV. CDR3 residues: CASSRLLAGGRADTQYF. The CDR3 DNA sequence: TGTGCCAGCAGCCGCCTACTAGCGGGGGGGCGAGCAGATACGCAGTATTTT.

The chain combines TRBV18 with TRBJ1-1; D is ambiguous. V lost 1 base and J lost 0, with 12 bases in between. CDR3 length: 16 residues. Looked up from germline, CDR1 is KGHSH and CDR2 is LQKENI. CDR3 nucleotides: TGTGCCAGCTCACCACTTCCGAGGCGGTTGAACACTGAAGCTTTCTTT. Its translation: CASSPLPRRLNTEAFF.

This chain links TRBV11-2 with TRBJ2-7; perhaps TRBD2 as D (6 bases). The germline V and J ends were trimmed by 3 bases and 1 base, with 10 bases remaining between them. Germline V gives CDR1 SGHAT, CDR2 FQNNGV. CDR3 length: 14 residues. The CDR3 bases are TGTGCCAGCAGCTTTGCCGCGGGGTCCTACGAGCAGTACTTC. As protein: CASSFAAGSYEQYF.

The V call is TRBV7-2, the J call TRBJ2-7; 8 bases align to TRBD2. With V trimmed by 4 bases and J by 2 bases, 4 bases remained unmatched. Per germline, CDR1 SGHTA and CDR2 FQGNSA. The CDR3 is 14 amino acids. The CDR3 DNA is TGTGCCAGCAGCTATCGGGGGGGCCCCTACGAGCAGTACTTC. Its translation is CASSYRGGPYEQYF.

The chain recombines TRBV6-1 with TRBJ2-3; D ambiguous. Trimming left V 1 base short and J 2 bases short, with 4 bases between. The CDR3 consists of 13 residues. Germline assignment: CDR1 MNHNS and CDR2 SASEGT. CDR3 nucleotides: TGTGCCAGCAGTGAAGGCTACACAGATACGCAGTATTTT. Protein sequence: CASSEGYTDTQYF.

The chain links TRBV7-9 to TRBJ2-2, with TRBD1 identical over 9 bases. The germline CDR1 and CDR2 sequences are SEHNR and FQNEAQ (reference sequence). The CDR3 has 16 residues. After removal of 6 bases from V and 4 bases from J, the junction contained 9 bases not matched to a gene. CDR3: CASRHTGTGSTGELFF. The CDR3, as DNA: TGTGCCAGCAGACATACCGGGACAGGGAGCACCGGGGAGCTGTTTTTT.

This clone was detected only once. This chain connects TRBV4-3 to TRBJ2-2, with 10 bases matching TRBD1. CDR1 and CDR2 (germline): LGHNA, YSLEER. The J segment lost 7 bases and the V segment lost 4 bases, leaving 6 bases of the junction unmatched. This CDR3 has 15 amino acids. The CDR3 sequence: CASSRTRDRGGELFF. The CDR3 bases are TGCGCCAGCAGCCGAACCCGGGACAGGGGCGGGGAGCTGTTTTTT.

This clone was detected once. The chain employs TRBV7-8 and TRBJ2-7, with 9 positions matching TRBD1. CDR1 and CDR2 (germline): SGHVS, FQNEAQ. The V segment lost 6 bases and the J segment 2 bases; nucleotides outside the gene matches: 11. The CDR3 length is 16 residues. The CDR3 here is CASSPQGQGFAYEQYF. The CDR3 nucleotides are TGTGCCAGCAGTCCACAGGGACAGGGTTTCGCCTACGAGCAGTACTTC.

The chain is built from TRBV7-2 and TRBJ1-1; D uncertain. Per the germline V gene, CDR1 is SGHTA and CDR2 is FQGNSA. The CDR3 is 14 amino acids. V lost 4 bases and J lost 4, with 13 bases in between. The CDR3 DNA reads TGTGCCAGCAGCTCCGGTCCGGCGGGCACTGAAGCTTTCTTT. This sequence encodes CASSSGPAGTEAFF.